This TCR beta chain stems from a study of human T cells and chemical hapten exposure. Overall study context: All patients underwent weekly scalp dosing with diphenylcyclopropenone for the full roughly 25-week study. Points from the study as a whole: No alteration of TCRs above 1 in 1000 frequency was seen with DPC sensitization.

To note about this clonotype: Its antigen is undetermined.

Time point indicated: patch test 1, 2 weeks after DPC sensitization. Treatment defined: therapeutic diphenylcyclopropenone sensitization with weekly scalp DPC. Ahead of each patch test application, blood was drawn. Patients had alopecia, were aged 18 to 70, and were not pregnant. TCRdb ran MiXCR on the RACE reads and lists one entry per CDR3 protein. This table holds some 180,000 distinct CDR3 sequences, about 20% found once. The CDR3 totals 14 residues. CDR1 is DFQATT, CDR2 SNEGSKA, per germline (reference sequence). Trimming took 7 bases from V and 4 from J, leaving 19 bases between them. The specimen comprised whole blood, sampled in connection with sensitization to the hapten diphenylcyclopropenone (DPC). The sequence was collected from a woman aged 45-65 years with alopecia areata. Some clones in this sample may be carry-over from other donors' samples. This sequence joins TRBV20-1 and TRBJ1-1; D is uncertain. This chain's CDR3 is CSVPDLVSSTEAFF. The CDR3 region has the DNA TGCAGTGTCCCGGACCTCGTCAGTTCCACTGAAGCTTTCTTT.